The T cell receptor beta chain described here comes from a study of T cell repertoires in cytomegalovirus infection. For the study at large: The study used recently identified HLA-C-restricted and well-studied HLA-B-restricted CMV epitopes. From public TCR beta signatures came an indication of both CMV infection and matching HLA type.

Comments on this clonotype: Its antigen is not known.

Study findings and constraints: Summed frequency of shared TCR beta families picked out CMV carriers who also had the relevant HLA. In two of eight donors, the top clonotype was HLA-C-restricted CMV-specific.

Each CDR3 protein is one row after TCRdb ran MiXCR on the reads. The data contain about 570,000 distinct CDR3 sequences, just under 40% of them seen just once; the ten biggest clones take up around 46%. The CDR3 spans 18 residues. The V gene's germline CDR1 is SGHVS and CDR2 FQNEAQ. J lost 4 bases, V lost 3 bases, and 12 bases had no gene match. Sequencing was performed on cultured PBMCs, taken from culture after CMV antigen stimulation. This TCR was sampled from a human donor in good health (CMV status not recorded). Some clones in this sample may be carry-over from other donors' samples. V and J are TRBV7-8 and TRBJ2-1, with TRBD2 identical over 10 bases. In DNA form, the CDR3 reads TGTGCCAGCAGCTTGGCAGCGGGAGGGCAAGTGGGATACAATGAGCAGTTCTTC. It codes for CASSLAAGGQVGYNEQFF. The variable domain in full, completed from reference TRBV7-8 and TRBJ2-1, reads GAGVSQSPRYKVAKRGQDVALRCDPISGHVSLFWYQQALGQGPEFLTYFQNEAQLDKSGLPSDRFFAERPEGSVSTLKIQRTQQEDSAVYLCASSLAAGGQVGYNEQFFGPGTRLTVL.